This T cell receptor beta chain was recovered during a study of human T cells and chemical hapten exposure. On the study more broadly: For sensitization, 2% DPC was applied to an approximately 2 cm by approximately 2 cm patch of upper inner arm skin. Patches with 0.01% DPC went on the upper back, and the tests were read at 6 days.

Points from the study as a whole: Expanded TCRs were compared with controls, and the expanded TCRs formed significantly more large CDR3 similarity clusters. Sensitizing with DPC caused no change in TCRs above 1 in 1000 frequency.

Time point specified: patch test 2, 6 weeks after DPC sensitization. The treatment was: therapeutic diphenylcyclopropenone sensitization with weekly scalp DPC. Concerning this clonotype: Its cognate antigen is unknown.

With 6 bases removed from V and 2 bases from J, the gap between germline ends came to 16 bases. The CDR3 totals 16 residues. Each CDR3 protein is one row after TCRdb ran MiXCR on the RACE reads. The sample shows about 110,000 distinct CDR3 sequences, roughly 10% of them seen only once. This TCR came from a woman aged 40 to 49 with alopecia areata. Some clones in this sample may be carry-over from other donors' samples. The chain uses TRBV12-3 or TRBV12-4 and TRBJ1-4, with no clear D. The material was whole blood, obtained in connection with sensitization to the hapten diphenylcyclopropenone (DPC). The CDR3 loop is CASRTTGKGTNEKLFF. CDR3 in DNA: TGTGCCAGCAGAACTACTGGAAAAGGGACTAATGAAAAACTGTTTTTT.